The rows below give T cell receptor beta chains drawn from one sample of a study of beta chain features in type 1 diabetes. The table came from immunoSEQ multiplex PCR; TCRdb's copy has only in-frame clones and leaves some out. This table has about 330,000 clones, roughly 9.6% appearing once. Sequencing was carried out using naive CD4+ T cells from blood. These TCRs come from a woman aged 25 to 45 in good health. CDR3s include the opening cysteine and the closing phenylalanine or tryptophan. The D gene is left open where the match is weak. Not all rows give a size; the values are once, few, many and, for expanded clones, a class.

TRBV9	TRBD1	TRBJ2-1	.	TGTGCCAGCAGCGCCACAGGGGGCACCGGCAATGAGCAGTTCTTC	CASSATGGTGNEQFF
TRBV6-6	TRBD2	TRBJ2-1	.	TGTGCCAGCAGTTATGGGCGGGAGTACAATGAGCAGTTCTTC	CASSYGREYNEQFF
TRBV4-3	.	TRBJ2-5	few	TGCGCCAGCAGCCCTAGGACAAGAAGGGGGGAGACCCAGTACTTC	CASSPRTRRGETQYF
TRBV7-2	TRBD2	TRBJ2-1	.	TGTGCCAGCAGCTTAGCCCAACTAGCGGGAGGGGTTAATGAGCAGTTCTTC	CASSLAQLAGGVNEQFF
TRBV5-5	.	TRBJ2-2	.	TGTGCCAGCAGCTTGGGTGGACACACCACCGGGGAGCTGTTTTTT	CASSLGGHTTGELFF
TRBV7-9	.	TRBJ2-5	many	TGTGCCAGCATGACGGCGGGAAGAGAGACCCAGTACTTC	CASMTAGRETQYF
TRBV5-1	TRBD2	TRBJ2-1	.	TGCGCCAGCAGCCGGGGGGATGAGCAGTTCTTC	CASSRGDEQFF
TRBV2	TRBD2	TRBJ2-1	few	TGTGCCAGCAGTGACGGGGCGGGAGTCAATGAGCAGTTCTTC	CASSDGAGVNEQFF
TRBV6-6	TRBD1	TRBJ2-3	.	TGTGCCAGCAGTTCCGAGACAGGGGTTTTTGCAGATACGCAGTATTTT	CASSSETGVFADTQYF
TRBV7-2	TRBD1	TRBJ2-7	.	TGTGCCAGCAGAACAACAGGGGGTACGGGGGAGCAGTACTTC	CASRTTGGTGEQYF
TRBV7-2	TRBD2	TRBJ2-1	.	TGTGCCAGCAGCCCGGTAGCGGGGGCCCGCAATGAGCAGTTCTTC	CASSPVAGARNEQFF
TRBV9	TRBD2	TRBJ2-3	few	TGTGCCAGCAGCGAGCGGGACTACCGAGATACGCAGTATTTT	CASSERDYRDTQYF
TRBV2	.	TRBJ1-1	once	TGTGCCAGCAGGGGAGATCCGAACACTGAAGCTTTCTTT	CASRGDPNTEAFF
TRBV15	.	TRBJ1-5	few	TGTGCCACCAGCAGAGACACGACAGGTGGGGGTCAGCCCCAGCATTTT	CATSRDTTGGGQPQHF
TRBV11-2	TRBD2	TRBJ2-1	.	TGTGCCAGCAGCTTAGGGCCTAGCGGGATTGGCTATGAGCAGTTCTTC	CASSLGPSGIGYEQFF
TRBV29-1	.	TRBJ2-5	few	TGCAGCGTGGTCCCCCGGGACTCACAAGAGACCCAGTACTTC	CSVVPRDSQETQYF
TRBV19	TRBD1	TRBJ2-5	.	TGTGCAACGGGGACAGGGGGCGAAGAGACCCAGTACTTC	CATGTGGEETQYF
TRBV5-4	TRBD2	TRBJ2-3	few	TGTGCCAGCAGCTTGGATGGGACTAGCTCCGCACCCAATACGCAGTATTTT	CASSLDGTSSAPNTQYF
TRBV7-2	.	TRBJ2-3	few	TGTGCCAGCAGCTTAGAGCGAACGGGAAGAGGAACGCAGTATTTT	CASSLERTGRGTQYF
TRBV5-1	TRBD1	TRBJ2-7	.	TGCGCCAGCAGCTTGAGCGGGACAGGGGATTACGAGCAGTACTTC	CASSLSGTGDYEQYF
TRBV20-1	.	TRBJ2-7	few	TGCAGTGCTAGAGGAGTTCTCGAGCAGTACTTC	CSARGVLEQYF
TRBV7-3	TRBD2	TRBJ2-1	few	TGTGCCAGCAGCCACGGGCCTAGCGGGGCCTACAATGAGCAGTTCTTC	CASSHGPSGAYNEQFF
TRBV14	.	TRBJ2-1	few	TGTGCCAGCAGCCAAGGCCGGGGAGCTTACAATGAGCAGTTCTTC	CASSQGRGAYNEQFF
TRBV19	.	TRBJ2-2	few	TGTGCCAGTAGTACCTGGAGTAACACCGGGGAGCTGTTTTTT	CASSTWSNTGELFF
TRBV11-1	.	TRBJ2-2	few	TGTGCCAGCAGCTTAGGGGTGACACAGAACACCGGGGAGCTGTTTTTT	CASSLGVTQNTGELFF
TRBV7-9	TRBD1	TRBJ2-7	few	TGTGCCAGCAGCTTGACAGGGGATCCCTACGAGCAGTACTTC	CASSLTGDPYEQYF
TRBV27	TRBD1	TRBJ2-7	.	TGTGCCAGCAGCGCCATCCGGGACAGGGTCTACGAGCAGTACTTC	CASSAIRDRVYEQYF
TRBV28	.	TRBJ1-3	.	TGTGCCAGCAGTTTGGCGGACTTCTCTGGAAACACCATATATTTT	CASSLADFSGNTIYF
TRBV18	TRBD2	TRBJ2-1	.	TGTGCCAGCTCACCGCTAGCGGGAGTATCGGTTGGCTCCTACAATGAGCAGTTCTTC	CASSPLAGVSVGSYNEQFF
TRBV5-1	.	TRBJ2-5	.	TGCGCCAGCAGCTTGGACAGGTTGGGACAAGAGACCCAGTACTTC	CASSLDRLGQETQYF
TRBV6-6	.	TRBJ2-7	few	TGTGCCAGCAGCTCAGCCGGGACTCGACCCTACGAGCAGTACTTC	CASSSAGTRPYEQYF
TRBV10-3	.	TRBJ1-5	.	TGTGCCACCGAGGGATCGGGGGGCAATCAGCCCCAGCATTTT	CATEGSGGNQPQHF
TRBV28	.	TRBJ2-5	.	TGTGCCAGCAGTTCATACAGGGTCCAAGAGACCCAGTACTTC	CASSSYRVQETQYF
TRBV28	TRBD2	TRBJ2-3	.	TGTGCCAGCAGTTTAGCTATTACTAGCGGGAGGCGGTTGAGCACAGATACGCAGTATTTT	CASSLAITSGRRLSTDTQYF
TRBV15	.	TRBJ1-3	.	TGTGCCACCAGCAGAGATACCCCGAGCTCTGGAAACACCATATATTTT	CATSRDTPSSGNTIYF
TRBV2	TRBD1	TRBJ1-5	.	TGTGCCAGCAGTGGACAGGGGAGTCAGCCCCAGCATTTT	CASSGQGSQPQHF
TRBV5-1	.	TRBJ2-7	few	TGCGCCAGCAGCTTGACGAGTTACGAGCAGTACTTC	CASSLTSYEQYF
TRBV30	.	TRBJ2-1	few	TGTGCCTGGGTTCGAGGACTCAATGAGCAGTTCTTC	CAWVRGLNEQFF
TRBV27	TRBD1	TRBJ1-4	.	TGTGCCAGCAGTACCCGGACAGGGCGTCAGGAAAAACTGTTTTTT	CASSTRTGRQEKLFF
TRBV18	.	TRBJ1-5	.	TGTGCCAGCTCACCAAACAGGGACAATCAGCCCCAGCATTTT	CASSPNRDNQPQHF
TRBV5-5	.	TRBJ2-2	.	TGTGCCAGCAGCTTGGGACAGGACACCGGGGAGCTGTTTTTT	CASSLGQDTGELFF
TRBV4-2	TRBD2	TRBJ2-1	few	TGTGCCAGCAGCCAAGTAACTAGCGGGGAGGGTGAGCAGTTCTTC	CASSQVTSGEGEQFF
TRBV6-6	TRBD1	TRBJ1-1	few	TGTGCCAGCAGTCTTGGACAGGGGGCGATGAACACTGAAGCTTTCTTT	CASSLGQGAMNTEAFF
TRBV15	.	TRBJ2-7	few	TGTGCCACCAGCAGAGATCCCCCCGGGAACTGGGACTACGAGCAGTACTTC	CATSRDPPGNWDYEQYF
TRBV7-8	TRBD2	TRBJ2-1	few	TGTGCCAGCAGCTTAGCACTAGCGGGCAACAATGAGCAGTTCTTC	CASSLALAGNNEQFF
TRBV10-3	TRBD1	TRBJ1-2	once	TGTGCCATCGCCGGGACAGGATCGGACGGCTACACCTTC	CAIAGTGSDGYTF
TRBV29-1	.	TRBJ1-2	.	TGCAGCGTTGAGTACGTCCCCCAGGGAAACTATGGCTACACCTTC	CSVEYVPQGNYGYTF
TRBV21-1	.	TRBJ2-3	few	TGTGCCAGCAACCGGCCTAGCGGCTACACAGATACGCAGTATTTT	CASNRPSGYTDTQYF
TRBV28	TRBD1	TRBJ2-5	.	TGTGCCAGCAGTTTTCCAGGGGGCAAGGAGACCCAGTACTTC	CASSFPGGKETQYF
TRBV7-3	.	TRBJ2-5	.	TGTGCCAGCAGCTTAACGTCTCCAACTCAGACCCAGTACTTC	CASSLTSPTQTQYF
TRBV11-1	.	TRBJ2-2	.	TGTGCCAGCGCAGAGACAGCCGGGGAGCTGTTTTTT	CASAETAGELFF
TRBV7-2	.	TRBJ1-2	.	TGTGCCAGCAGCTTAGTTGGGGCAGGCCTCTATGGCTACACCTTC	CASSLVGAGLYGYTF
TRBV7-8	.	TRBJ1-1	.	TGTGCCAGCAGCTTAGCCGGGTACACTGAAGCTTTCTTT	CASSLAGYTEAFF